The 32 T cell receptor beta chains below were found in one sample sequenced in a study of shared clonotypes between healthy human individuals. Profiled with immunoSEQ multiplex PCR; TCRdb holds only in-frame clones, not every one. In the table there are under 130,000 clones, about 70% of which are singletons. The sequencing sample was made of memory CD8+ T cells sorted from blood. The subset is: CD45RO+ cells pooled with CCR7-negative TemRA cells. These receptors came from a woman in her twenties or thirties in good health.

In this sample, this clone turned up once. This chain uses TRBV11-2 with TRBJ1-3; perhaps TRBD1 as D (5 bases). V lost 0 bases to trimming and J lost 3 bases, with 15 bases between them. CDR1 is SGHAT, CDR2 FQNNGV, per germline. The CDR3 length is 17 residues. In nucleotides, the CDR3 is TGTGCCAGCAGCTTAGATAACCGCAGGGTTGGTGGAAACACCATATATTTT. It yields the protein CASSLDNRRVGGNTIYF.

A remark on this clone: Compared with germline, one end of the junction differs, possibly owing to a read error. The chain recombines TRBV5-1 with TRBJ2-7; 9 nucleotides line up with TRBD1. The V gene's germline CDR1 is SGHRS and CDR2 YFSETQ. CDR3 length: 16 amino acids. The CDR3 reads CASRLDPGQGLREQYF. The CDR3 coding sequence is TGCGCCAGCAGGTTGGATCCGGGACAGGGCCTAAGGGAGCAGTACTTC.

V usage is TRBV19 and J usage is TRBJ1-5, with D possibly matching TRBD1 (6 bases). The length of the CDR3 is 19 residues. Germline CDR1 reads LNHDA; CDR2 reads SQIVND (reference sequence). Trimming removed 3 bases at V and 5 bases at J, with 26 bases between. DNA of the CDR3: TGTGCCAGTAGTATTAAGCTGCTGTACAGGGATGGATTGTATCAGCCCCAGCATTTT. As protein: CASSIKLLYRDGLYQPQHF.

The chain has TRBV5-1 and TRBJ2-3; D unresolved. With 3 bases removed from V and 7 bases from J, the gap between germline ends came to 18 bases. This CDR3 is 15 amino acids long. Germline V gene sequence: CDR1 SGHRS, CDR2 YFSETQ. CDR3 sequence (DNA): TGCGCCAGCAGCTGGCCGGGCCTAAGACACAATACGCAGTATTTT. Protein sequence: CASSWPGLRHNTQYF.

Many counts were recorded for this clone. The CDR3 DNA reads as TGTGCCAGCAGCTCAAGCTTGCGGGAGACCCAGTACTTC. The encoded protein is CASSSSLRETQYF. The gene calls are TRBV7-6 and TRBJ2-5; D is unclear. The CDR3 runs to 13 residues. The V and J ends lost 4 bases and 5 bases respectively, with 11 bases between them. Germline V lookup: CDR1 SGHVS, CDR2 FNYEAQ.

This chain connects TRBV27 to TRBJ2-2; D uncertain. This CDR3 has 12 residues. Between the trimmed V and J ends, which lost 3 bases and 6 bases, there was a span of 5 bases. Germline-derived CDR1 and CDR2 are MNHEY and SMNVEV (reference sequence). CDR3 sequence reads: CASSLFSGELFF. As DNA, the CDR3 is TGTGCCAGCAGTTTGTTTTCCGGGGAGCTGTTTTTT.

This clone was seen only a few times. The rearrangement joins TRBV6-6 to TRBJ1-2; tentatively, D is TRBD1 (6 bases). The V gene's germline CDR1 is MNHNY and CDR2 SVGAGI (reference sequence). V was cut by 5 bases and J by 4 bases, with 14 bases left in between. The CDR3 is 14 residues long. The CDR3 reads CASSTLGGFYGYTF. The DNA for the CDR3 is TGTGCCAGCAGTACCCTCGGGGGCTTCTATGGCTACACCTTC.

J is TRBJ1-2 and V is TRBV9; D ambiguous. Trimming shortened V by 3 bases and J by 2 bases, and 17 bases separated the two germline ends. This CDR3 region has 16 residues. The V gene's germline CDR1 is SGDLS and CDR2 YYNGEE. The CDR3 DNA reads TGTGCCAGCAGCGGACGACAAGACCAACTAAACTATGGCTACACCTTC. Its translation is CASSGRQDQLNYGYTF.

This clone was detected only a few times. The rearrangement links TRBV2 to TRBJ1-5; D is uncertain. This CDR3 comprises 15 residues. In germline, CDR1 is SNHLY, CDR2 FYNNEI. With 5 bases removed from V and 7 bases from J, the gap between germline ends came to 18 bases. CDR3 protein: CASSTDKTDGQPQHF. For the CDR3, the DNA is TGTGCCAGCAGTACCGACAAAACTGACGGACAGCCCCAGCATTTT. Together with reference TRBV2 and TRBJ1-5, the CDR3 gives the full variable domain: EPEVTQTPSHQVTQMGQEVILRCVPISNHLYFYWYRQILGQKVEFLVSFYNNEISEKSEIFDDQFSVERPDGSNFTLKIRSTKLEDSAMYFCASSTDKTDGQPQHFGDGTRLSIL.

V and J are TRBV28 and TRBJ2-2; no definite D call. This CDR3 spans 14 amino acids. V was shortened by 7 bases and J by 4 bases, with 13 bases between the two germline ends. In germline, CDR1 is MDHEN, CDR2 SYDVKM. The CDR3 is CASTVIMGTGELFF. The CDR3 DNA follows: TGTGCCAGCACTGTGATAATGGGCACCGGGGAGCTGTTTTTT.

The rearrangement joins TRBV13 to TRBJ2-5; the D call may be TRBD1 or TRBD2 (5 bases each). Trimming pared 1 base from V and 4 bases from J, leaving 16 bases between. Germline V gene sequence: CDR1 PRHDT, CDR2 FYEKMQ (reference sequence). This CDR3 region has 16 residues. Here the CDR3 DNA reads TGTGCCAGCAGCTTAGCCTCGGGGCAAACGGGAGAGACCCAGTACTTC. It yields the protein CASSLASGQTGETQYF. The complete variable domain, with remaining parts taken from reference TRBV13 and TRBJ2-5, reads AAGVIQSPRHLIKEKRETATLKCYPIPRHDTVYWYQQGPGQDPQFLISFYEKMQSDKGSIPDRFSAQQFSDYHSELNMSSLELGDSALYFCASSLASGQTGETQYFGPGTRLLVL.

Remarks on this clone: The identical CDR3 is also encoded by other nucleotide sequences in the sample. The V call is TRBV9, the J call TRBJ1-4; tentatively, D is TRBD1 (5 bases). Trimming stripped 0 bases from V and 8 bases from J, with 11 bases between. CDR1 is SGDLS, CDR2 YYNGEE, per germline. This CDR3 region has 14 residues. The CDR3 sequence is CASSVGGTDEKLFF. CDR3 in DNA: TGTGCCAGCAGCGTAGGTGGGACCGACGAAAAACTGTTTTTT.

The gene calls are TRBV5-1 and TRBJ1-1, with 8 bases matching TRBD1. V dropped 0 bases and J dropped 3; count of bases not matched to a gene: 7. CDR1 SGHRS and CDR2 YFSETQ come from the germline V gene. The CDR3 spans 16 residues. CDR3 sequence: CASSLAPYRGDTEAFF. The DNA for the CDR3 is TGCGCCAGCAGCTTGGCCCCGTACAGGGGGGACACTGAAGCTTTCTTT.

The chain employs TRBV6-4 and TRBJ1-2; 12 bases are shared with TRBD1. CDR1 is MRHNA, CDR2 SNTAGT, per germline. The trim removed 4 bases at V and 3 bases at J, leaving 9 bases unmatched. The CDR3 sequence is 17 residues long. Here the CDR3 reads CASSAGTGGNRYYGYTF. CDR3 nucleotides: TGTGCCAGCAGTGCCGGGACAGGGGGCAATCGATACTATGGCTACACCTTC.

For the CDR3, the DNA is TGTGCCAGTAGTACCGGGACAGACTACGAGCAGTACTTC. It translates to CASSTGTDYEQYF. This chain connects TRBV19 to TRBJ2-7, with 7 nucleotides matching TRBD1. Germline values: CDR1 LNHDA, CDR2 SQIVND (reference sequence). This CDR3 has 13 amino acids. Trimming took 4 bases from V and 3 from J; bases not matched to a gene: 3. The variable domain in full, with the rest retrieved from reference TRBV19 and TRBJ2-7, is DGGITQSPKYLFRKEGQNVTLSCEQNLNHDAMYWYRQDPGQGLRLIYYSQIVNDFQKGDIAEGYSVSREKKESFPLTVTSAQKNPTAFYLCASSTGTDYEQYFGPGTRLTVT.

This sequence joins TRBV15 and TRBJ1-2, with a possible D match to TRBD1 (6 bases). V lost 6 bases and J lost 1, with 12 bases in between. The length of the CDR3 is 14 residues. In germline, CDR1 is LNHNV, CDR2 YYDKDF (reference sequence). CDR3 nucleotides: TGTGCCACCAGTGAGGGGGTCATTAACTATGGCTACACCTTC. Its translation is CATSEGVINYGYTF.

The chain couples TRBV19 to TRBJ1-5; TRBD1 might be the D (6 bases). CDR3 length: 20 amino acids. CDR1 and CDR2 from the germline V gene are LNHDA and SQIVND (reference sequence). The V and J ends lost 5 bases and 0 bases respectively, with 26 bases between them. CDR3 DNA: TGTGCCAGTAGTCCCTACGAGGACACAGGGACCCTATATAGCAATCAGCCCCAGCATTTT. This codes for CASSPYEDTGTLYSNQPQHF.

This clone has a handful of counts. CDR3 nucleotide sequence: TGTGCCAGCAGCTCTCCCTCGGGGGGCTCAGAGTTTGGGGCCAACGTCCTGACTTTC. Encoded protein: CASSSPSGGSEFGANVLTF. The chain carries TRBV7-3 and TRBJ2-6; a possible D gene is TRBD2 (7 bases). Looked up from germline, CDR1 is SGHTA and CDR2 is FQGTGA. V lost 4 bases and J lost 3, with 22 bases in between. The CDR3 contains 19 residues.

This clone has just a few counts. The chain carries TRBV25-1 and TRBJ2-7; D gene unclear. CDR1 is MGHDK, CDR2 SYGVNS, per germline. Trimming took off 5 bases at V and 5 bases at J, with 7 bases between the two ends. CDR3 size: 11 residues. CDR3 nucleotides: TGTGCCAGCAGTCTGGGCCACGAGCAGTACTTC. It yields the protein CASSLGHEQYF.

The rearrangement uses TRBV28 and TRBJ2-5; D ambiguous. The CDR3 is 11 residues long. Per the germline V gene, CDR1 is MDHEN and CDR2 is SYDVKM. V lost 6 bases, J lost 8 bases, and 10 bases lay in between. The CDR3 is CASSLVGTQYF. In nucleotides, the CDR3 is TGTGCCAGCAGCCTGGTTGGAACCCAGTACTTC.

The V gene is TRBV18, the J gene TRBJ1-2; 7 bases align to TRBD1. With V trimmed by 2 bases and J by 7 bases, 13 bases remained unmatched. The germline gives CDR1 KGHSH, CDR2 LQKENI. The CDR3 runs 16 residues. CDR3 sequence reads: CASSPARDSLPPGYTF. The CDR3, as DNA: TGTGCCAGCTCACCAGCGAGGGACAGCCTGCCGCCTGGCTACACCTTC.

This clone was seen a handful of times. Other DNA sequences of this sample code for an identical CDR3. This rearrangement joins TRBV27 to TRBJ2-5, with unresolved D. The germline V gene encodes CDR1 MNHEY and CDR2 SMNVEV (reference sequence). CDR3 length: 13 amino acids. Trimming cost V 6 bases and J 2 bases, with 10 bases left between them. CDR3 nucleotides: TGTGCCAGCAGCCCTCGGCCACAAGAGACCCAGTACTTC. Translation gives CASSPRPQETQYF.

The chain employs TRBV5-1 and TRBJ2-2; 11 nucleotides agree with TRBD2. V was clipped by 2 bases and J by 2 bases; unmatched bases: 5. The CDR3 contains 17 residues. Germline V gene lookup returns CDR1 SGHRS and CDR2 YFSETQ. The CDR3 loop is CASSLLLAGDNTGELFF. The CDR3 region has the DNA TGCGCCAGCAGCTTATTACTAGCGGGAGATAACACCGGGGAGCTGTTTTTT. Full variable domain (outside the CDR3, taken from reference TRBV5-1 and TRBJ2-2): KAGVTQTPRYLIKTRGQQVTLSCSPISGHRSVSWYQQTPGQGLQFLFEYFSETQRNKGNFPGRFSGRQFSNSRSEMNVSTLELGDSALYLCASSLLLAGDNTGELFFGEGSRLTVL.

This clone was detected only a few times. The gene calls are TRBV11-3 and TRBJ2-1; TRBD1 matches at 10 bases. V lost 3 bases, J lost 8 bases, and 16 bases stayed unmatched. The CDR3 extends over 18 amino acids. Per the germline V gene, CDR1 is SGHNT and CDR2 is YENEEA. CDR3 loop: CASSFLKGDRGRGDEQFF. The CDR3, as DNA: TGTGCCAGCAGCTTTCTCAAGGGCGACAGGGGGCGCGGGGATGAGCAGTTCTTC.

J is TRBJ2-6 and V is TRBV5-1, with 8 nucleotides matching TRBD2. The CDR3 sequence is 17 residues long. The germline gives CDR1 SGHRS, CDR2 YFSETQ. Losses at the gene ends were 4 bases for V and 1 base for J; bases not matched to a gene: 7. The CDR3 nucleotides read TGCGCCAGCAGCCCCGGATTAGCGGGATCTGGGGCCAACGTCCTGACTTTC. As protein: CASSPGLAGSGANVLTF. Using reference TRBV5-1 and TRBJ2-6 for the parts outside the CDR3, the full variable domain is KAGVTQTPRYLIKTRGQQVTLSCSPISGHRSVSWYQQTPGQGLQFLFEYFSETQRNKGNFPGRFSGRQFSNSRSEMNVSTLELGDSALYLCASSPGLAGSGANVLTFGAGSRLTVL.

This clone was recorded at least ten times. The genes are TRBV11-2 and TRBJ2-1, with 8 bases lining up with TRBD1. V was clipped by 6 bases and J by 5 bases; unmatched bases: 12. Germline values: CDR1 SGHAT, CDR2 FQNNGV. The CDR3 consists of 16 residues. CDR3 sequence (DNA): TGTGCCAGCAGTTCAAACAGGGGGAAATTCGACAATGAGCAGTTCTTC. Translation: CASSSNRGKFDNEQFF.

The chain carries TRBV2 and TRBJ2-7; D is ambiguous. Germline V gene sequence: CDR1 SNHLY, CDR2 FYNNEI. The CDR3 totals 12 residues. V shed 6 bases and J shed 5 bases, with 11 bases lying between them. CDR3 bases: TGTGCCAGCAGCCGGCGTACCCACGAGCAGTACTTC. Amino acids: CASSRRTHEQYF.

The chain recombines TRBV27 with TRBJ2-7, with TRBD2 matching 7 bases. Per the germline V gene, CDR1 is MNHEY and CDR2 is SMNVEV (reference sequence). Trimming removed 6 bases from V and 7 bases from J; junction bases left unmatched: 12. The CDR3 has 14 amino acids. The CDR3 loop reads CASRLRAGVREQYF. In DNA, the CDR3 is TGTGCCAGCAGGCTCCGTGCGGGAGTGAGAGAGCAGTACTTC.

This chain links TRBV19 with TRBJ1-4, with unresolved D. The CDR3 length is 16 residues. Trimming stripped 3 bases from V and 0 bases from J, with 11 bases between. Germline loops: CDR1 LNHDA, CDR2 SQIVND (reference sequence). CDR3 residues: CASSITWQTTNEKLFF. The CDR3 region has the DNA TGTGCCAGTAGTATTACGTGGCAGACAACTAATGAAAAACTGTTTTTT.

Points on this clone: Other DNA variants within this sample encode the same CDR3. The chain joins TRBV13 to TRBJ2-7; possible D gene TRBD1, 6 bases. Trimming shortened V by 1 base and J by 1 base, and 8 bases separated the two germline ends. There are 14 residues in the CDR3. Looked up from germline, CDR1 is PRHDT and CDR2 is FYEKMQ (reference sequence). Here the CDR3 DNA reads TGTGCCAGCAGCTTAGAGGGGGAGTCCTACGAGCAGTACTTC. As protein: CASSLEGESYEQYF.

The chain couples TRBV19 to TRBJ1-1, with D unresolved. Germline V gene sequence: CDR1 LNHDA, CDR2 SQIVND (reference sequence). CDR3 length equals 14 residues. The germline V and J ends were trimmed by 1 base and 1 base, with 7 bases remaining between them. CDR3 region: CASSIVHQNTEAFF. DNA for the CDR3: TGTGCCAGTAGTATAGTCCACCAGAACACTGAAGCTTTCTTT.

The chain uses TRBV11-3 and TRBJ2-3, with D uncertain. The CDR3 spans 13 residues. The V end was cut by 5 bases, the J end by 7 bases, with 13 bases between. Germline CDR1 reads SGHNT; CDR2 reads YENEEA. This CDR3 reads CASSQDGPNTQYF. The CDR3 nucleotides read TGTGCCAGCAGCCAAGACGGACCGAATACGCAGTATTTT.